The next 20 T cell receptor beta chains were all read from a single sample in a study of blood T cells in healthy people across ages. Primed by a sample-barcoded 5' primer and a J-beta primer mix, a second PCR proceeded for about 7 to 12 cycles. Using its own MiXCR run on the 5' RACE reads, TCRdb lists one record per CDR3 protein. The table has 1,100,000 or so distinct CDR3 sequences, more than 35% seen once. Sequencing was performed on blood. These receptors were obtained from a woman aged 55 to 70 in good health.

The gene calls are TRBV4-2 and TRBJ2-3; D remains unclear. The CDR3 has 11 residues. Germline loops: CDR1 LGHNA, CDR2 YNFKEQ. V was pared by 5 bases and J by 5 bases, with 5 bases between. CDR3 region: CASSKGDTQYF. DNA of the CDR3: TGTGCCAGCAGCAAAGGAGATACGCAGTATTTT.

This sequence joins TRBV20-1 and TRBJ2-5; 14 bases match TRBD2. V shed 5 bases and J 5 bases; nucleotides not matched to a gene: 16. The length of the CDR3 is 18 residues. From germline, CDR1 is DFQATT and CDR2 SNEGSKA (reference sequence). The CDR3 loop is CSAYSGTSGRGVGETQYF. The DNA of the CDR3 is TGCAGTGCTTACTCCGGGACTAGCGGGAGAGGTGTCGGGGAGACCCAGTACTTC.

This clonotype has only a few counts. This chain joins TRBV27 and TRBJ2-4; 10 bases match TRBD2. The CDR3 loop spans 19 amino acids. The germline CDR1 and CDR2 sequences are MNHEY and SMNVEV (reference sequence). Trimming cost V 6 bases and J 2 bases; bases outside gene matches: 16. CDR3 region: CASSSVMGSSGRPKNIQYF. CDR3 sequence (DNA): TGTGCCAGCAGCTCAGTGATGGGCTCTAGCGGGAGACCCAAAAACATTCAGTACTTC.

This clonotype was observed a handful of times. V usage is TRBV28 and J usage is TRBJ2-3; D uncertain. Germline V gives CDR1 MDHEN, CDR2 SYDVKM. The length of the CDR3 is 12 residues. Trimming stripped 5 bases from V and 2 bases from J, with 5 bases between. The CDR3 reads CASSVFTDTQYF. The CDR3 DNA is TGTGCCAGCAGTGTCTTCACAGATACGCAGTATTTT.

J is TRBJ2-1 and V is TRBV4-1; D is undetermined. The CDR3 consists of 16 residues. Looked up from germline, CDR1 is MGHRA and CDR2 is YSYEKL. V gave up 3 bases and J gave up 0 bases, with 12 bases separating them. The CDR3 protein is CASSQARRSSYNEQFF. CDR3 nucleotide sequence: TGCGCCAGCAGCCAGGCTAGACGGAGCTCCTACAATGAGCAGTTCTTC.

By share, this clonotype ranks as large. The chain employs TRBV20-1 and TRBJ2-7; 10 bases are a match to TRBD1. Germline loops: CDR1 DFQATT, CDR2 SNEGSKA (reference sequence). The CDR3 sequence is 16 residues long. V was pared by 1 base and J by 1 base, with 7 bases of the junction left unmatched. The DNA of the CDR3 is TGCAGTGCTAGAGTGTTGGGACAGGGGCAATCCTACGAGCAGTACTTC. It specifies CSARVLGQGQSYEQYF.

This clonotype was observed a handful of times. The chain carries TRBV12-3 or TRBV12-4 and TRBJ2-7; 10 bases are a match to TRBD2. This CDR3 comprises 14 residues. Trimming took 4 bases from V and 7 from J; bases not matched to a gene: 7. The CDR3 spells CASSSTSGPREQYF. CDR3 nucleotide sequence: TGTGCCAGCAGTTCGACTAGCGGGCCTAGAGAGCAGTACTTC.

This clonotype was detected ten times or more. The CDR3 loop reads CASSLAGLAKNIQYF. The CDR3 DNA reads TGTGCCAGCAGTTTAGCTGGGCTAGCCAAAAACATTCAGTACTTC. The chain has TRBV27 and TRBJ2-4, with unresolved D. With 2 bases removed from V and 0 bases from J, the gap between germline ends came to 8 bases. The germline CDR1 and CDR2 sequences are MNHEY and SMNVEV (reference sequence). The CDR3 runs to 15 residues.

This clonotype appeared a few times. The rearrangement joins TRBV3-1 to TRBJ2-3; 7 bases agree with TRBD1. V lost 4 bases, J lost 2 bases, and 9 bases stayed unmatched. The CDR3 is 16 residues long. Germline CDR1 reads LGHDT; CDR2 reads YNNKEL (reference sequence). CDR3 coding DNA: TGTGCCAGCAGCCCATCACAGGGGTCCTACACAGATACGCAGTATTTT. Amino acid sequence: CASSPSQGSYTDTQYF.

The V gene is TRBV19, the J gene TRBJ2-1; possible D gene TRBD1, 5 bases. With 1 base removed from V and 5 bases from J, the gap between germline ends came to 18 bases. Germline CDR1 and CDR2: LNHDA and SQIVND (reference sequence). The CDR3 contains 17 residues. The CDR3 DNA is TGTGCCAGTAGTATAGCCGCCTCCAGGGCGTCAAACAATGAGCAGTTCTTC. It codes for CASSIAASRASNNEQFF.

Comments on this clonotype: This clone may be a read error of a much larger clone one base away. The chain recombines TRBV12-3 or TRBV12-4 with TRBJ2-3, with D possibly being TRBD2 (7 bases). The CDR3 is 19 amino acids. V dropped 7 bases and J dropped 1 base, with 27 bases sitting between them. The DNA of the CDR3 is TGTGCCAGCAACCCGGCGTGGGGCAGCGGCGGGGGCGGCACAGATACGCAGTATTTT. Translating gives CASNPAWGSGGGGTDTQYF.

There are a few counts of this clonotype. The rearrangement joins TRBV20-1 to TRBJ2-3; D may match TRBD1 or TRBD2 (5 bases each). The CDR3 covers 15 residues. V was trimmed by 8 bases and J by 2 bases, leaving 20 bases between them. The germline V gene has CDR1 DFQATT and CDR2 SNEGSKA (reference sequence). The DNA of the CDR3 is TGCAGTACACGGCCCGGGACCCGCCCCACAGATACGCAGTATTTT. Protein product: CSTRPGTRPTDTQYF.

The chain carries TRBV29-1 and TRBJ2-4; perhaps TRBD1 as D (6 bases). The last part of the DNA fits TRBJ2-5 better; the J call may be wrong. The CDR3 has 13 amino acids. CDR1 and CDR2 (germline): SQVTM, ANQGSEA. For the CDR3, the DNA is TGCAGCGTTAACCGGGACATCGGGGAGACCCAGTACTTC. As protein: CSVNRDIGETQYF.

The chain employs TRBV9 and TRBJ2-1; D remains ambiguous. The CDR3 extends over 15 amino acids. Germline CDR1 and CDR2: SGDLS and YYNGEE. V was pared by 2 bases and J by 5 bases, with 14 bases between. CDR3 sequence reads: CASSVSTGLNNEQFF. The CDR3 DNA is TGTGCCAGCAGCGTCTCCACCGGTTTGAACAATGAGCAGTTCTTC.

On this clonotype: Sequence at one end of the junction differs from germline and may be a read error. The chain is built from TRBV15 and TRBJ2-2; 9 bases fit TRBD2. CDR1 is LNHNV and CDR2 is YYDKDF in the germline V gene (reference sequence). This CDR3 spans 15 amino acids. The CDR3 DNA is TGTGCCACTAGCAGGACTAGCGTGGACACCGGGGAGCTGTTTTTT. Its protein is CATSRTSVDTGELFF.

The chain employs TRBV28 and TRBJ1-4, with 10 positions matching TRBD1. Germline CDR1 reads MDHEN; CDR2 reads SYDVKM. V lost 0 bases and J lost 8; bases outside the gene matches: 6. This CDR3 has 16 amino acids. The CDR3 DNA reads TGTGCCAGCAGTTTATGGACCGGACAGGGGGGGGAAAAACTGTTTTTT. As protein: CASSLWTGQGGEKLFF.

This clonotype was seen more than once but under ten times. The chain carries TRBV29-1 and TRBJ2-1; D not certain. The CDR3 is 13 amino acids. V lost 3 bases to trimming and J lost 4 bases, with 10 bases between them. Germline loops: CDR1 SQVTM, CDR2 ANQGSEA. CDR3 region: CSVDPESYNEQFF. DNA for the CDR3: TGCAGCGTTGACCCAGAGAGTTACAATGAGCAGTTCTTC.

In its sample, this clonotype was seen a few times. J is TRBJ1-4 and V is TRBV2, with TRBD1 identical over 7 bases. The CDR3 has 14 residues. Looked up from germline, CDR1 is SNHLY and CDR2 is FYNNEI. The trim removed 5 bases at V and 3 bases at J, leaving 3 bases unmatched. DNA for the CDR3: TGTGCCAGCAGTTGGGACAGTCCTAATGAAAAACTGTTTTTT. The encoded protein is CASSWDSPNEKLFF. Drawing the rest from reference TRBV2 and TRBJ1-4, the complete variable domain is EPEVTQTPSHQVTQMGQEVILRCVPISNHLYFYWYRQILGQKVEFLVSFYNNEISEKSEIFDDQFSVERPDGSNFTLKIRSTKLEDSAMYFCASSWDSPNEKLFFGSGTQLSVL.

This clonotype appeared a single time. The rearrangement links TRBV7-8 to TRBJ2-5; 9 bases match TRBD2. The germline CDR1 and CDR2 sequences are SGHVS and FQNEAQ. CDR3 size: 17 residues. Trimming at V came to 4 bases and at J to 11 bases, leaving 20 bases not matched to a gene. Here the CDR3 DNA reads TGTGCCAGCAGCTCCCCCCACTTAGCGGGAGTAATAAATGAGCAGTACTTC. Residues: CASSSPHLAGVINEQYF.

This clonotype was counted a single time. V is TRBV24-1 and J is TRBJ2-1; tentatively, D is TRBD2 (6 bases). Germline V CDR1 and CDR2: KGHDR, SFDVKD. The CDR3 sequence is 13 residues long. V lost 3 bases and J lost 10, with 12 bases in between. CDR3 DNA sequence: TGTGCCACCAGTGATGGGGGGAAAAGGGAGCAGTTCTTC. It yields the protein CATSDGGKREQFF.